This T cell receptor (beta chain) was identified during a study of Graves' ophthalmopathy and Graves' hyperthyroidism. Fresh peripheral blood, about 9.3 ml, was the PBMC source. Germline loops: CDR1 DFQATT, CDR2 SNEGSKA (reference sequence). The V and J ends lost 3 bases and 0 bases respectively, with 9 bases between them. CDR3 length equals 14 residues. Points from the study as a whole: Most thyroid-expanded clonotypes exceeding 0.001 frequency were also found in blood.

This clonotype was detected a few times. The antigen remains unidentified. The authors amplified TCR beta CDR3 regions, and they did so from RNA transcripts for repertoire sequencing. HTBI-primed RT-PCR formed the first round, and a multiplex PCR formed the second. TCRdb independently ran MiXCR on the multiplex PCR reads; one entry per CDR3 protein. The table includes about 240,000 distinct CDR3 sequences, around 50% detected once. This TCR came from an adult man with Graves' ophthalmopathy. The sequencing input was peripheral blood. The chain recombines TRBV20-1 with TRBJ1-5; unclear D gene. CDR3 bases: TGCAGTGCTAGCCGGGGAGATAGCAATCAGCCCCAGCATTTT. It translates to CSASRGDSNQPQHF.